This T cell receptor beta chain derives from a study of OX40 agonist ivuxolimab in advanced cancers. Patients were ruled out by autoimmune disease history or systemic immunosuppression. Germline V gene data show CDR1 as SGHRS and CDR2 as YFSETQ. J lost 7 bases, V lost 4 bases, and 6 bases had no gene match. The CDR3 contains 14 residues. Profiling relied on immunoSEQ multiplex PCR, and the TCRdb table lists in-frame clones only, not all of them. Seen here are some 68,000 clones, about 89% observed once, and the top ten hold 2% to 2.5%. V gene TRBV5-1 combines with J gene TRBJ2-1; 9 positions match TRBD1. This specimen consisted of CD4+ or CD8+ T cells sorted from blood, obtained in a trial of the OX40 agonist ivuxolimab. This clonotype was sampled from an adult with an advanced solid tumor such as melanoma, head and neck, liver or kidney cancer. The CDR3 loop is CASSKDRGGNEQFF. In DNA form, the CDR3 reads TGCGCCAGCAGCAAGGACAGGGGAGGGAATGAGCAGTTCTTC.